The clone carrying this T cell receptor (beta chain) was observed many times. As yet, its antigen is unknown. The V gene lost 5 bases and the J gene lost 5 bases, with 9 bases spanning the gap. The CDR3 runs to 12 residues. CDR1 MNHNS and CDR2 SASEGT come from the germline V gene. This specimen comes from a study of glioma-infiltrating T cells. TCR alpha and beta CDR3 regions were amplified from RNA using iRepertoire nested multiplex PCR. TCRdb processed the multiplex PCR reads anew with MiXCR; each CDR3 protein has one entry. This sample has about 180,000 distinct CDR3 sequences, with roughly two fifths found just once. Study-wide points: Only very few CDR3 sequences appeared in both tissue and blood.

The chain uses TRBV6-1 and TRBJ1-1; D remains ambiguous. The sequencing sample was made of glioma tissue, nonneoplastic brain tissue, or PBMCs (not recorded which). The clonotype comes from a human donor with low-grade glioma or glioblastoma, undergoing nonglioma brain surgery, or in good health (not recorded which). Here the CDR3 reads CASSPPETEAFF. In nucleotides, the CDR3 is TGTGCCAGCAGTCCCCCAGAAACTGAAGCTTTCTTT.